The 18 T cell receptor beta chains in this list originate from one sample, sequenced in a study of T cells expressing NK-cell markers. No DNA is given; TCRdb re-called the 5' RACE reads and lists each CDR3 protein once. The listing records around 470,000 distinct CDR3 sequences. The sequenced material came from blood T cells: a sorted CD56 or NKG2C T cell subset, CD4+ or CD8+ T cells, or bulk PBMC T cells (not recorded which). The receptors were sampled from a woman aged 45-60 years in good health.

This rearrangement joins TRBV29-1 to TRBJ2-3; TCRdb's D gene call, TRBD2, goes unchecked for lack of DNA. The CDR3 is 16 amino acids. The germline CDR1 and CDR2 sequences are SQVTM and ANQGSEA. The CDR3 sequence is CSVLAGGFPSTDTQYF.

This chain connects TRBV4-1 to TRBJ1-5. CDR1 is MGHRA, CDR2 YSYEKL, per germline. This CDR3 has 12 amino acids. The CDR3: CASSQTWGPQHF.

V is TRBV5-1 and J is TRBJ2-5; without DNA, the TCRdb call of TRBD1 cannot be checked. CDR1 is SGHRS, CDR2 YFSETQ, per germline. The CDR3 has 15 residues. This chain's CDR3 is CASTLEWGGRETQYF.

CDR3 residues: CASSLAVQGGEQYF. V is TRBV5-1 and J is TRBJ2-7; TCRdb's D call, TRBD1, is unchecked because there is no DNA. The CDR3 has 14 residues. Germline V gives CDR1 SGHRS, CDR2 YFSETQ.

The gene calls are TRBV3-1 and TRBJ2-7; TCRdb's assignment of TRBD1 cannot be checked, as there is no DNA. The CDR3 contains 15 residues. Germline assignment: CDR1 LGHDT and CDR2 YNNKEL (reference sequence). The CDR3 region is CASSQGRARLYEQYF.

This chain connects TRBV12-3 or TRBV12-4 to TRBJ1-1. The length of the CDR3 is 15 residues. The CDR3: CASTIGTSGGTEAFF.

The V call is TRBV5-1, the J call TRBJ2-5; TCRdb lists TRBD1, though no DNA is available to test this call. The germline V gene encodes CDR1 SGHRS and CDR2 YFSETQ. The CDR3 has 17 amino acids. The CDR3 is CASSLAPGRTLQETQYF.

This chain connects TRBV5-4 to TRBJ2-3. Per the germline V gene, CDR1 is SGHNT and CDR2 is YYREEE (reference sequence). The CDR3 contains 17 residues. The CDR3 loop reads CASSLGFTRFSTDTQYF.

CDR3 protein: CASSLEGTSSHEQFF. The rearrangement uses TRBV7-9 and TRBJ2-1; TCRdb's assignment of TRBD2 cannot be checked, as there is no DNA. Germline loops: CDR1 SEHNR, CDR2 FQNEAQ (reference sequence). The CDR3 contains 15 residues.

V and J are TRBV5-1 and TRBJ2-4; with no DNA, the TCRdb D assignment of TRBD1 cannot be verified. CDR1 and CDR2 (germline): SGHRS, YFSETQ. The CDR3 runs 14 residues. CDR3 region: CASSGTGDWAIQYF.

The chain joins TRBV5-1 to TRBJ1-1; TCRdb's D call, TRBD1, is unchecked because there is no DNA. Germline V CDR1 and CDR2: SGHRS, YFSETQ. The CDR3 runs to 16 residues. The CDR3 is CASSLDLRGSYPEAFF.

This chain joins TRBV24-1 and TRBJ2-5; TCRdb names TRBD1, which stays unverified in the absence of DNA. CDR1 and CDR2 (germline): KGHDR, SFDVKD. This CDR3 is built from 13 residues. CDR3 amino acids: CATGDRGRETQYF.

The chain recombines TRBV20-1 with TRBJ2-3; without DNA, the TCRdb call of TRBD1 cannot be checked. From germline, CDR1 is DFQATT and CDR2 SNEGSKA (reference sequence). This CDR3 region has 13 residues. The CDR3 sequence is CSARLRIPYTQYF.

The chain is built from TRBV2 and TRBJ2-1; with no DNA, the TCRdb D assignment of TRBD2 cannot be verified. CDR3 length: 12 amino acids. CDR1 is SNHLY, CDR2 FYNNEI, per germline. This CDR3 is CASTLTSDEQFF.

The CDR3 protein is CASTPRAPGGAKNIQYF. The chain links TRBV6-5 to TRBJ2-4; TCRdb gives TRBD1 as the D gene, but with no DNA this cannot be confirmed. The CDR3 has 17 amino acids. Germline-derived CDR1 and CDR2 are MNHEY and SVGAGI.

The V and J genes are TRBV5-1 and TRBJ1-1; TCRdb returns TRBD1, unconfirmable since there is no DNA. The CDR3 sequence is 12 residues long. Germline values: CDR1 SGHRS, CDR2 YFSETQ. The chain's CDR3 is CASRRGYGEAFF. Full variable domain (missing parts from reference TRBV5-1 and TRBJ1-1): KAGVTQTPRYLIKTRGQQVTLSCSPISGHRSVSWYQQTPGQGLQFLFEYFSETQRNKGNFPGRFSGRQFSNSRSEMNVSTLELGDSALYLCASRRGYGEAFFGQGTRLTVV.

The chain links TRBV6-1 to TRBJ2-5; the TCRdb call, TRBD1, lacks DNA for checking. Looked up from germline, CDR1 is MNHNS and CDR2 is SASEGT. CDR3 size: 15 residues. The CDR3: CASRWTGSTGETQYF.

The V gene is TRBV20-1, the J gene TRBJ2-5; TCRdb's D call of TRBD2 is untestable without DNA. There are 14 residues in the CDR3. Germline CDR1 reads DFQATT; CDR2 reads SNEGSKA (reference sequence). The CDR3 sequence: CSASGEGFQETQYF.